The present entry profiles one TCR beta chain with its context. What it binds is unknown. Looked up from germline, CDR1 is LNHDA and CDR2 is SQIVND (reference sequence). The CDR3 loop spans 15 amino acids. No DNA is given; TCRdb re-called the 5' RACE reads and lists each CDR3 protein once. Its listing shows approximately 400,000 distinct CDR3 sequences. These data belong to a study of monozygotic twins with inflammatory bowel disease. General study results and limits: Clonotype sharing was lower in IBD patients than healthy twins, most markedly with disease activity. Background noise in patient repertoires may stem from differing immunosuppressive treatments.

The chain joins TRBV19 to TRBJ2-7; the D call from TCRdb, TRBD2, cannot be confirmed without DNA. The clonotype originates from a human donor with ulcerative colitis or Crohn's disease, or a healthy co-twin of an affected twin (not recorded which). Material: blood. The CDR3 sequence is CASSAPLRGTTEQYF.